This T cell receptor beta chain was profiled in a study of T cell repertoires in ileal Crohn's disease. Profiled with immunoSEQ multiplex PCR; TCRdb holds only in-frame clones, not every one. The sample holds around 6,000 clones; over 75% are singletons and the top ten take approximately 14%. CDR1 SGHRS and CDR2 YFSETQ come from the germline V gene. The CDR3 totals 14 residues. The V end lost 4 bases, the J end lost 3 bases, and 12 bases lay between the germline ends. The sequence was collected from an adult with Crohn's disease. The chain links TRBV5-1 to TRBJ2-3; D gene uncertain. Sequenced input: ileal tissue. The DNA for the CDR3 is TGCGCCAGCAGCGCCACGGGTCCGACAGATACGCAGTATTTT. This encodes CASSATGPTDTQYF.